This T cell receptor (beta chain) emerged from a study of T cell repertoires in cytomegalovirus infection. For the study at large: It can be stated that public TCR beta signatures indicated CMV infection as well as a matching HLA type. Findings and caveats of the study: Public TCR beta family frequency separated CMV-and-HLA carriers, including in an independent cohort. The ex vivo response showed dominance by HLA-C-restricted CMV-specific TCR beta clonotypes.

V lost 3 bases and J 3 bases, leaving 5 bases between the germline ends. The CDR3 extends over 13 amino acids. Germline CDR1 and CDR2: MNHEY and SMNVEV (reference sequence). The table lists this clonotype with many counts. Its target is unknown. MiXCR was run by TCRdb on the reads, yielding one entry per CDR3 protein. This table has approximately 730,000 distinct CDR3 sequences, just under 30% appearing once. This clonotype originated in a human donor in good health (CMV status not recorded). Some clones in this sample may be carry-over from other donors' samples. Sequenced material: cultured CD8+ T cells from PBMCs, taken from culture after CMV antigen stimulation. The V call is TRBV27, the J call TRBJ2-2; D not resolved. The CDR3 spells CASSLSYTGELFF. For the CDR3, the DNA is TGTGCCAGCAGTTTGAGTTACACCGGGGAGCTGTTTTTT.